This T cell receptor beta chain was documented in a study of long-term antiretroviral therapy in people with HIV. Notes on the study in general: Blood obtained between the mid-2000s and the late 2010s may reflect older ART regimens.

Samples were assayed with immunoSEQ v3.0 at survey level. For each individual sample, sequencing targeted roughly 40,000-55,000 T-cell genomes. The data were produced by immunoSEQ multiplex PCR, yet TCRdb's version contains in-frame clones alone and is incomplete. Altogether over 20,000 clones are present, 70% to 90% being singletons, with the ten largest covering around 4%. V lost 1 base to trimming and J lost 2 bases, with 20 bases between them. The CDR3 sequence is 17 residues long. The germline gives CDR1 SQVTM, CDR2 ANQGSEA. With regard to this clone: Its specificity is unknown.

V and J are TRBV29-1 and TRBJ1-2; D call uncertain. The sample here was unsorted PBMCs, taken 1.9 years after starting antiretroviral therapy. This receptor was identified in a woman under 40 with HIV. CDR3 sequence reads: CSVEAPQSTRANYGYTF. CDR3 nucleotide sequence: TGCAGCGTTGAAGCTCCTCAAAGCACCCGAGCCAACTATGGCTACACCTTC.